Below, 25 T cell receptor beta chains from the same sample are listed, as sequenced in a study of T cell responses to AZD1222 COVID-19 vaccine. TCRdb keeps only in-frame clones here, not all; method: immunoSEQ multiplex PCR. The profile shows over 75,000 clones, 85% to 90% of them singletons. The material was peripheral blood, obtained 28 days after the second AZD1222 dose. All receptors derive from an adult who received the AZD1222 COVID-19 vaccine.

This clone has only one observation. The V call is TRBV5-6, the J call TRBJ2-7, with a tentative D call TRBD1 (6 bases). CDR1 and CDR2 (germline): SGHDT, YYEEEE. V gave up 4 bases and J gave up 2 bases, with 13 bases separating them. The CDR3 spans 14 residues. For the CDR3, the DNA is TGTGCCAGCAGCCGGGCAGGGGTCCCCTACGAGCAGTACTTC. It encodes CASSRAGVPYEQYF.

Here the CDR3 DNA reads TGTGCCAGCAGCGAACGCAGGGGAATCTACGAGCAGTACTTC. Its translation: CASSERRGIYEQYF. This rearrangement joins TRBV13 to TRBJ2-7; D might be TRBD1 (6 bases). Trimming removed 5 bases from V and 3 bases from J, with 14 bases in between. Germline V gene lookup returns CDR1 PRHDT and CDR2 FYEKMQ (reference sequence). The CDR3 has 14 amino acids.

V usage is TRBV7-2 and J usage is TRBJ1-2; D remains unclear. Germline V CDR1 and CDR2: SGHTA, FQGNSA. The CDR3 covers 16 residues. The V and J ends lost 5 bases and 2 bases respectively, with 18 bases between them. The CDR3: CASSPQVPTENYGYTF. CDR3 sequence (DNA): TGTGCCAGCAGCCCCCAGGTTCCAACCGAAAACTATGGCTACACCTTC.

The chain combines TRBV6-5 with TRBJ1-6; D ambiguous. CDR3 length equals 15 residues. Germline V gene lookup returns CDR1 MNHEY and CDR2 SVGAGI. V dropped 6 bases and J dropped 5 bases, with 14 bases sitting between them. The CDR3 DNA is TGTGCCAGCAGCCTTAGGCCGTATGATAATTCACCCCTCCACTTT. It translates to CASSLRPYDNSPLHF.

V is TRBV15 and J is TRBJ1-1; D is unclear. The germline V gene encodes CDR1 LNHNV and CDR2 YYDKDF (reference sequence). Trimming cost V 1 base and J 8 bases, with 8 bases left between them. The CDR3 is 12 amino acids. CDR3 bases: TGTGCCACCAGCAGAGGGCCCGGGGAAGCTTTCTTT. It translates to CATSRGPGEAFF.

The chain is built from TRBV12-3 or TRBV12-4 and TRBJ1-2; 8 bases line up with TRBD1. The CDR3 contains 12 residues. Trimming took 5 bases from V and 10 from J; bases not matched to a gene: 6. The CDR3 bases are TGTGCCAGCAGTACTGGACAGGGCCTCTACACCTTC. Amino acid sequence: CASSTGQGLYTF.

The chain employs TRBV5-5 and TRBJ2-3; 12 bases are shared with TRBD2. Germline CDR1 and CDR2: SGHKS and YYEKEE (reference sequence). CDR3 size: 18 residues. J lost 3 bases, V lost 6 bases, and 14 bases had no gene match. This CDR3 is CASTLQPGLAGFTDTQYF. The CDR3 DNA reads as TGTGCCAGCACCTTACAACCCGGACTAGCGGGGTTTACAGATACGCAGTATTTT.

This clone appeared once. The V gene is TRBV5-4, the J gene TRBJ2-3, with 7 bases aligning to TRBD1. V gave up 4 bases and J gave up 4 bases; unmatched junction bases: 6. Germline-derived CDR1 and CDR2 are SGHNT and YYREEE (reference sequence). The CDR3 covers 14 residues. CDR3 sequence: CASSRGTVPDTQYF. For the CDR3, the DNA is TGTGCCAGCAGCCGAGGGACAGTCCCAGATACGCAGTATTTT.

The chain combines TRBV7-6 with TRBJ2-7, with 9 nucleotides matching TRBD1. Trimming took 5 bases from V and 5 from J; bases not matched to a gene: 10. The CDR3 covers 15 residues. From germline, CDR1 is SGHVS and CDR2 FNYEAQ. The CDR3 region is CASSPTGTGSDEQYF. CDR3 coding DNA: TGTGCCAGCAGCCCCACCGGGACAGGGTCCGACGAGCAGTACTTC. The full variable domain, with the rest looked up from reference TRBV7-6 and TRBJ2-7, is GAGVSQSPRYKVTKRGQDVALRCDPISGHVSLYWYRQALGQGPEFLTYFNYEAQQDKSGLPNDRFSAERPEGSISTLTIQRTEQRDSAMYRCASSPTGTGSDEQYFGPGTRLTVT.

The chain employs TRBV19 and TRBJ1-1; D may be TRBD1 (5 bases). This CDR3 has 14 amino acids. Trimming stripped 10 bases from V and 5 bases from J, with 20 bases between. The V gene's germline CDR1 is LNHDA and CDR2 SQIVND (reference sequence). The CDR3 DNA reads as TGTGCCATCTCTTTAGGTTCGCCAGGGACTGAAGCTTTCTTT. Translating gives CAISLGSPGTEAFF.

The chain links TRBV7-2 to TRBJ2-7, with a possible D match to TRBD1 (6 bases). CDR3 length: 15 residues. Looked up from germline, CDR1 is SGHTA and CDR2 is FQGNSA. The germline V and J ends were trimmed by 2 bases and 0 bases, with 11 bases remaining between them. The CDR3 loop is CASSLTGSLSYEQYF. In DNA, the CDR3 is TGTGCCAGCAGCTTAACAGGGTCCCTCTCCTACGAGCAGTACTTC.

The rearrangement links TRBV9 to TRBJ2-1, with 9 positions matching TRBD2. Germline CDR1 SGDLS, CDR2 YYNGEE. The CDR3 contains 15 residues. V lost 0 bases and J lost 3; bases outside the gene matches: 1. This CDR3 is CASSVGLADYNEQFF. The CDR3 coding sequence is TGTGCCAGCAGCGTAGGACTAGCGGACTACAATGAGCAGTTCTTC.

J is TRBJ1-2 and V is TRBV29-1; TRBD1 matches at 9 bases. Germline values: CDR1 SQVTM, CDR2 ANQGSEA. This CDR3 is 12 amino acids long. With V trimmed by 0 bases and J by 7 bases, 0 bases remained unmatched. The DNA of the CDR3 is TGCAGCGTTGAAGAGACAGGGGGTGGCTACACCTTC. Protein: CSVEETGGGYTF.

V and J are TRBV21-1 and TRBJ2-5. TRBV21-1 is classified as a pseudogene. This CDR3 has 14 residues. The CDR3 sequence: CASSFTLGRETQYF. The CDR3 DNA reads as TGTGCCAGCAGCTTTACACTGGGTAGGGAGACCCAGTACTTC.

The count of this clone is one. CDR3 sequence reads: CASKGLAAYNEQFF. CDR3 in DNA: TGCGCCAGCAAGGGACTAGCGGCCTACAATGAGCAGTTCTTC. The chain couples TRBV5-1 to TRBJ2-1; 11 bases line up with TRBD2. The trim removed 6 bases at V and 2 bases at J, leaving 1 base unmatched. The CDR3 is 14 residues long. Germline CDR1 is SGHRS and CDR2 is YFSETQ.

The chain employs TRBV29-1 and TRBJ1-6; tentatively, D is TRBD1 (6 bases). Germline V CDR1 and CDR2: SQVTM, ANQGSEA. The CDR3 runs 13 residues. Trimming took off 6 bases at V and 8 bases at J, with 14 bases between the two ends. The CDR3 spells CSVRVAGDSPLHF. The CDR3, as DNA: TGCAGCGTGCGTGTGGCAGGGGATTCACCCCTCCACTTT.

This chain connects TRBV6-5 to TRBJ1-3; perhaps TRBD1 as D (5 bases). In germline, CDR1 is MNHEY, CDR2 SVGAGI. Trimming stripped 7 bases from V and 3 bases from J, with 10 bases between. This CDR3 is built from 13 residues. CDR3 region: CASTRQNGNTIYF. The CDR3 nucleotides are TGTGCCAGCACCCGACAGAATGGAAACACCATATATTTT.

The rearrangement links TRBV19 to TRBJ1-1, with D possibly matching TRBD1 (6 bases). Trimming left V 4 bases short and J 5 bases short, with 17 bases between. CDR1 is LNHDA, CDR2 SQIVND, per germline (reference sequence). The CDR3 runs 15 residues. CDR3 sequence (DNA): TGTGCCAGTAGTACTTTGCAGGGAAGGGGGACTGAAGCTTTCTTT. This sequence encodes CASSTLQGRGTEAFF.

This clone was seen a single time. V usage is TRBV19 and J usage is TRBJ2-3, with 9 bases identical to TRBD2. The J segment lost 4 bases and the V segment lost 5 bases, leaving 19 bases of the junction unmatched. The CDR3 is 19 amino acids. The germline gives CDR1 LNHDA, CDR2 SQIVND (reference sequence). CDR3 DNA sequence: TGTGCCAGTAGTTTGACTTGCGGGGGGGCTTGGGGTCCCCCAGATACGCAGTATTTT. This encodes CASSLTCGGAWGPPDTQYF.

The V gene is TRBV2, the J gene TRBJ2-5; D is ambiguous. Germline CDR1 SNHLY, CDR2 FYNNEI. The CDR3 runs to 13 residues. V was shortened by 10 bases and J by 3 bases, with 15 bases between the two germline ends. CDR3 sequence (DNA): TGTGCCACTCAGCCGACGCGGAAAGAGACCCAGTACTTC. Translated: CATQPTRKETQYF.

The chain combines TRBV10-2 with TRBJ2-3; the match to TRBD2 covers 13 bases. J was trimmed by 0 bases and V by 4 bases; bases with no gene match: 7. Germline CDR1 is WSHSY and CDR2 is SAAADI. The CDR3 sequence is 18 residues long. The CDR3 reads CASSARGLAGVSTDTQYF. CDR3 in DNA: TGCGCCAGCAGTGCCCGCGGACTAGCGGGAGTAAGCACAGATACGCAGTATTTT.

The V gene is TRBV6-5, the J gene TRBJ1-3; possible D gene TRBD1, 5 bases. Trimming left V 6 bases short and J 6 bases short, with 12 bases between. CDR1 MNHEY and CDR2 SVGAGI come from the germline V gene. The CDR3 sequence is 13 residues long. CDR3 region: CASREGPANTIYF. CDR3 in DNA: TGTGCCAGCAGGGAGGGACCAGCAAACACCATATATTTT.

The chain has TRBV7-6 and TRBJ1-5; D remains unclear. This CDR3 is built from 13 residues. Germline CDR1 is SGHVS and CDR2 is FNYEAQ. Trimming pared 5 bases from V and 4 bases from J, leaving 9 bases between. In nucleotides, the CDR3 is TGTGCCAGCAGCGCTAGAAAAAATCAGCCCCAGCATTTT. Translated, it gives CASSARKNQPQHF. Full variable domain (outside the CDR3, taken from reference TRBV7-6 and TRBJ1-5): GAGVSQSPRYKVTKRGQDVALRCDPISGHVSLYWYRQALGQGPEFLTYFNYEAQQDKSGLPNDRFSAERPEGSISTLTIQRTEQRDSAMYRCASSARKNQPQHFGDGTRLSIL.

This clone was recorded once. This sequence joins TRBV12-5 and TRBJ2-7; no clear D gene. The length of the CDR3 is 16 residues. V was cut by 2 bases and J by 4 bases, with 18 bases left in between. Germline V gene data show CDR1 as LGHNT and CDR2 as FRNRAP. The CDR3 region is CASGLSYGQALYEQYF. Written as DNA, the CDR3 is TGTGCTAGTGGTTTGTCATATGGCCAGGCACTTTACGAGCAGTACTTC.

The count of this clone is one. The chain is built from TRBV6-5 and TRBJ2-1, with 12 positions matching TRBD2. Germline V gene lookup returns CDR1 MNHEY and CDR2 SVGAGI. The CDR3 is 15 amino acids. J gave up 7 bases and V 4 bases, and 5 bases lay outside the gene matches. The CDR3 nucleotides are TGTGCCAGCAGTTTCGAGGGACTAGCGGGTAATGAGCAGTTCTTC. Translation gives CASSFEGLAGNEQFF.